The source of this TCR beta chain is a study of OX40 agonist ivuxolimab in advanced cancers. The CDR3 is 14 residues long. Measured with immunoSEQ multiplex PCR; TCRdb has only the in-frame clones, and not every one. Seen here are more than 50,000 clones, around 85% observed once, and the top ten hold 10% to 15%. This receptor was obtained from an adult with an advanced solid tumor such as melanoma, head and neck, liver or kidney cancer. The rearrangement joins TRBV12-2 to TRBJ2-7; TRBD2 is the table's D call and was not checked against the DNA. TRBV12-2 is annotated as a pseudogene. The source material was CD4+ or CD8+ T cells sorted from blood, sampled in a trial of the OX40 agonist ivuxolimab. CDR3 sequence: CASRFRTSPNEQYF. The CDR3 coding sequence is TGTGCAAGTCGCTTCCGGACTAGTCCCAACGAGCAGTACTTC.